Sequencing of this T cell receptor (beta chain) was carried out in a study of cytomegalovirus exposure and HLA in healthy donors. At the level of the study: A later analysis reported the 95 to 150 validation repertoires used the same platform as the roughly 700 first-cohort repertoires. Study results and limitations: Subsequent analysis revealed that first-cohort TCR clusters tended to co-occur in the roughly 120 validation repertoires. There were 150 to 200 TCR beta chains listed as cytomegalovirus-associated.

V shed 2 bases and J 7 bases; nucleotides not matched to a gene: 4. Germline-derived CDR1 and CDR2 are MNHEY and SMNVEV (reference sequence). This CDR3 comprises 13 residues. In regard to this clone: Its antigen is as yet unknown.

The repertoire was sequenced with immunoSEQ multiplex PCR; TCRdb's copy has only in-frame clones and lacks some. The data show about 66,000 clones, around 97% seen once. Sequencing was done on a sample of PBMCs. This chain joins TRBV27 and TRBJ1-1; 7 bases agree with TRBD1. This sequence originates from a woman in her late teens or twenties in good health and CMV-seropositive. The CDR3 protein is CASSLQGDVEAFF. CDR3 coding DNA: TGTGCCAGCAGTTTACAGGGGGATGTTGAAGCTTTCTTT.